These 17 T cell receptor beta chains came from one sample sequenced in a study of T cells in Graves' hyperthyroidism and ophthalmopathy. TCR beta CDR3 regions were amplified from RNA transcripts. First-round RT-PCR with HTBI primers amplified the TCR CDR3 region. TCRdb independently ran MiXCR on the multiplex PCR reads; one entry per CDR3 protein. Altogether about 410,000 distinct CDR3 sequences are present, about 15% being singletons, with the ten largest covering around 14%. Sequencing was carried out using blood. The receptors were gathered from a young man with Graves' ophthalmopathy.

Only a few counts were recorded for this clonotype. The chain uses TRBV15 and TRBJ1-1, with TRBD1 as a possible D gene (6 bases). Germline lookup yields CDR1 LNHNV and CDR2 YYDKDF (reference sequence). Deletions cut 6 bases from V and 1 base from J, with 9 bases between. The length of the CDR3 is 13 residues. CDR3 amino acids: CATRDRRNTEAFF. CDR3 coding DNA: TGTGCCACCAGAGACAGGAGGAACACTGAAGCTTTCTTT.

This clonotype came up a few times. J is TRBJ2-7 and V is TRBV5-1, with no clear D. Trimming took 0 bases from V and 0 from J, leaving 13 bases between them. This CDR3 region has 16 residues. Germline V lookup: CDR1 SGHRS, CDR2 YFSETQ. The CDR3 loop is CASSLGLGRSSYEQYF. The DNA for the CDR3 is TGCGCCAGCAGCTTGGGGTTAGGCAGGAGCTCCTACGAGCAGTACTTC. The full variable domain, completed using reference TRBV5-1 and TRBJ2-7, is KAGVTQTPRYLIKTRGQQVTLSCSPISGHRSVSWYQQTPGQGLQFLFEYFSETQRNKGNFPGRFSGRQFSNSRSEMNVSTLELGDSALYLCASSLGLGRSSYEQYFGPGTRLTVT.

The chain recombines TRBV6-5 with TRBJ2-3; TRBD2 aligns across 9 bases. Germline loops: CDR1 MNHEY, CDR2 SVGAGI. The CDR3 has 15 residues. Losses at the gene ends were 2 bases for V and 1 base for J; bases not matched to a gene: 1. CDR3 in DNA: TGTGCCAGCAGTTACGTAGCGGGGGGCACAGATACGCAGTATTTT. Protein: CASSYVAGGTDTQYF.

This clonotype was detected ten times or more. This rearrangement joins TRBV20-1 to TRBJ2-1, with a possible D match to TRBD2 (5 bases). The V gene's germline CDR1 is DFQATT and CDR2 SNEGSKA (reference sequence). V was cut by 2 bases and J by 3 bases, with 11 bases left in between. The CDR3 runs to 14 residues. CDR3 amino acids: CSARSPSSYNEQFF. CDR3 DNA sequence: TGCAGTGCTAGAAGTCCTAGCAGCTACAATGAGCAGTTCTTC.

This clonotype has at least ten counts. The chain is built from TRBV5-8 and TRBJ2-1, with D unclear. The CDR3 totals 14 residues. In germline, CDR1 is SGHTS, CDR2 YDEGEE. With 0 bases removed from V and 3 bases from J, the gap between germline ends came to 7 bases. CDR3 bases: TGTGCCAGCAGCTTGGAGACAATCTACAATGAGCAGTTCTTC. It specifies CASSLETIYNEQFF.

This clonotype was detected many times. The chain recombines TRBV4-2 with TRBJ2-5; D is undetermined. The CDR3 length is 12 residues. CDR1 and CDR2 from the germline V gene are LGHNA and YNFKEQ. The V end lost 3 bases, the J end lost 3 bases, and 5 bases lay between the germline ends. The CDR3 spells CASSHEEETQYF. The CDR3 region has the DNA TGTGCCAGCAGCCACGAAGAAGAGACCCAGTACTTC.

This clonotype was seen at least ten times. V and J are TRBV11-2 and TRBJ2-1, with D uncertain. Per the germline V gene, CDR1 is SGHAT and CDR2 is FQNNGV. The V end lost 5 bases, the J end lost 3 bases, and 8 bases lay between the germline ends. The CDR3 extends over 13 amino acids. CDR3 sequence reads: CASSINSYNEQFF. In DNA, the CDR3 is TGTGCCAGCAGCATAAACAGCTACAATGAGCAGTTCTTC.

This clonotype was counted once. This CDR3 is CASSSGSGGSYNSPLHF. The CDR3 DNA reads as TGTGCCAGCAGCTCCGGGTCAGGGGGCTCCTATAATTCACCCCTCCACTTT. This chain links TRBV6-1 with TRBJ1-6, with TRBD1 identical over 7 bases. The CDR3 covers 17 residues. Germline V gene sequence: CDR1 MNHNS, CDR2 SASEGT. The V gene end was trimmed by 6 bases and the J gene end by 0 bases; junction bases not matched to a gene: 8.

This clonotype has at least ten counts. The rearrangement joins TRBV14 to TRBJ2-3; D is possibly TRBD1 or TRBD2 (5 bases each). The CDR3 totals 15 residues. Germline V gene sequence: CDR1 SGHDN, CDR2 FVKESK. Trimming cost V 0 bases and J 3 bases, with 10 bases left between them. CDR3 protein: CASSQDRVATDTQYF. The CDR3 nucleotides read TGTGCCAGCAGCCAAGACAGGGTAGCGACAGATACGCAGTATTTT. Based on the CDR3 plus reference TRBV14 and TRBJ2-3, the full variable domain is EAGVTQFPSHSVIEKGQTVTLRCDPISGHDNLYWYRRVMGKEIKFLLHFVKESKQDESGMPNNRFLAERTGGTYSTLKVQPAELEDSGVYFCASSQDRVATDTQYFGPGTRLTVL.

This clonotype was observed at least ten times. The chain employs TRBV6-2 or TRBV6-3 and TRBJ2-1; 7 nucleotides agree with TRBD1. Germline V gene lookup returns CDR1 MNHEY and CDR2 SVGEGT. The V segment lost 5 bases and the J segment 0 bases; nucleotides outside the gene matches: 1. This CDR3 comprises 14 residues. The CDR3 here is CASSRQGSYNEQFF. The CDR3 bases are TGTGCCAGCAGTCGACAGGGCTCCTACAATGAGCAGTTCTTC.

This clonotype was detected many times. The CDR3 DNA reads as TGTGCCAGCAGCTTAAACAGGGAATCCTCCTACGAGCAGTACTTC. It specifies CASSLNRESSYEQYF. The V gene is TRBV7-2, the J gene TRBJ2-7; TRBD1 is a possible D gene (6 bases). The CDR3 totals 15 residues. Germline V gene lookup returns CDR1 SGHTA and CDR2 FQGNSA. V was trimmed by 2 bases and J by 0 bases, leaving 11 bases between them. Looking up the rest from reference TRBV7-2 and TRBJ2-7 gives the full variable domain: GAGVSQSPSNKVTEKGKDVELRCDPISGHTALYWYRQSLGQGLEFLIYFQGNSAPDKSGLPSDRFSAERTGGSVSTLTIQRTQQEDSAVYLCASSLNRESSYEQYFGPGTRLTVT.

This clonotype was seen a few times. The genes are TRBV7-9 and TRBJ1-2, with D possibly matching TRBD1 (6 bases). The CDR3 totals 15 residues. Trimming pared 2 bases from V and 5 bases from J, leaving 15 bases between. Germline CDR1 and CDR2: SEHNR and FQNEAQ (reference sequence). The CDR3 nucleotides read TGTGCCAGCAGCTTATCCGTGACCCAGGGGTATGGCTACACCTTC. It encodes CASSLSVTQGYGYTF. The full variable domain, rest sourced from reference TRBV7-9 and TRBJ1-2, is DTGVSQNPRHKITKRGQNVTFRCDPISEHNRLYWYRQTLGQGPEFLTYFQNEAQLEKSRLLSDRFSAERPKGSFSTLEIQRTEQGDSAMYLCASSLSVTQGYGYTFGSGTRLTVV.

The chain joins TRBV4-2 to TRBJ2-1; D is undetermined. Trimming left V 1 base short and J 8 bases short, with 12 bases between. This CDR3 is built from 14 residues. The germline gives CDR1 LGHNA, CDR2 YNFKEQ. The CDR3: CASSQVAELDEQFF. The CDR3 nucleotides are TGTGCCAGCAGCCAAGTCGCGGAGCTGGATGAGCAGTTCTTC.

This clonotype occurred many times. This chain uses TRBV7-2 with TRBJ2-1; perhaps TRBD2 as D (5 bases). The CDR3 contains 15 residues. CDR1 and CDR2 from the germline V gene are SGHTA and FQGNSA. V lost 1 base to trimming and J lost 4 bases, with 11 bases between them. This CDR3 reads CASSLEASWYNEQFF. As DNA, the CDR3 is TGTGCCAGCAGCTTAGAGGCTAGCTGGTACAATGAGCAGTTCTTC.

This clonotype came up many times. The chain joins TRBV6-1 to TRBJ2-5, with 7 bases matching TRBD1. The CDR3 runs 14 residues. Germline values: CDR1 MNHNS, CDR2 SASEGT. The J segment lost 7 bases and the V segment lost 6 bases, leaving 11 bases of the junction unmatched. The CDR3 DNA sequence: TGTGCCAGCAGCCCCGGACAGGCAAGGGGGACCCAGTACTTC. This gives the protein CASSPGQARGTQYF.

This clonotype was seen at least ten times. The V call is TRBV6-1, the J call TRBJ2-7; 14 bases line up with TRBD2. The germline CDR1 and CDR2 sequences are MNHNS and SASEGT. Germline trimming cut 3 bases from V and 4 bases from J; bases unmatched to any gene: 5. The CDR3 runs 16 residues. The CDR3 DNA reads TGTGCCAGCAGTGAGGGACTAGCGGGAGTAGTTTACGAGCAGTACTTC. Encoded protein: CASSEGLAGVVYEQYF.

This clonotype was seen a handful of times. A much larger clone lies a single base off, so this may be a read error. The rearrangement uses TRBV6-5 and TRBJ2-5, with 10 bases that match TRBD1. Germline-derived CDR1 and CDR2 are MNHEY and SVGAGI. The CDR3 has 16 amino acids. The V gene end was trimmed by 2 bases and the J gene end by 4 bases; junction bases not matched to a gene: 7. As DNA, the CDR3 is TGTGCCAGCAGTTACCGGGACAGGGGAGTAGGAGAGACCCAGTACTTC. It is translated as CASSYRDRGVGETQYF.